Sequencing of this TCR beta chain was carried out in a study of T cell repertoires in ileal Crohn's disease. Study-level findings and limits: Mucosal expansions were suggested to be mainly CD8 T cells.

The CDR3 has 16 residues. TCRdb keeps only in-frame clones here, not all; method: immunoSEQ multiplex PCR. The sample includes 9,500 to 12,000 clones, around 90% seen only once; the top ten take more than 8%. On this clone itself: The antigen remains undetermined.

Time point meaning: inflamed ileum from the surgical specimen. Included were adult ileal or ileocolonic Crohn's patients indicated for ileocolonic resection. The receptor comes from an adult with Crohn's disease. Specimen: ileal tissue. The rearrangement links TRBV1 to TRBJ2-7; the table calls TRBD2, which could not be checked here. TRBV1 is a pseudogene segment. The CDR3 spells CTSSRAREGLINEQYV. The CDR3 DNA reads as TGCACCAGCAGCCGGGCGCGGGAGGGCCTAATAAACGAGCAGTACGTC.